The sequence of this T cell receptor beta chain was determined in a study of cytomegalovirus exposure and HLA in healthy donors. Broader study findings: A few of the chains that were CMV-associated were confirmed in vitro to be specific for CMV antigens. According to a later analysis, TCR clusters from the first cohort tended to co-occur in the 120 or so validation repertoires.

Germline values: CDR1 KGHSH, CDR2 LQKENI. V was cut by 0 bases and J by 4 bases, with 11 bases left in between. The CDR3 totals 15 residues. On this clone: The antigen is unknown.

Measured with immunoSEQ multiplex PCR; TCRdb has only the in-frame clones, and not every one. This sample has 150,000 to 250,000 clones, with 84% found just once. This receptor was obtained from a woman in her 30s in good health and CMV-seropositive. Input material: PBMCs. The V call is TRBV18, the J call TRBJ2-3; D gene unclear. CDR3 in amino acids: CASSPPGSTADTQYF. The CDR3 DNA follows: TGTGCCAGCTCACCACCCGGCAGCACAGCAGATACGCAGTATTTT. The full variable domain, with the rest looked up from reference TRBV18 and TRBJ2-3, is NAGVMQNPRHLVRRRGQEARLRCSPMKGHSHVYWYRQLPEEGLKFMVYLQKENIIDESGMPKERFSAEFPKEGPSILRIQQVVRGDSAAYFCASSPPGSTADTQYFGPGTRLTVL.